The clone carrying this TCR beta chain has at least ten counts. The antigen is unknown. The germline CDR1 and CDR2 sequences are KGHSH and LQKENI. This CDR3 is 13 amino acids long. The V gene lost 6 bases and the J gene lost 3 bases, with 11 bases spanning the gap. This record belongs to a study of early T cells in non-severe SARS-CoV-2 infection. Study at large: From unsorted whole blood, bulk RNA was sequenced, and the chains remained unpaired.

Individual cDNA molecules were tagged with unique molecular identifiers. TCRdb re-called the 5' RACE reads through MiXCR, storing one row per CDR3 protein. The sample lists tens of thousands of distinct CDR3 sequences; roughly 14% were seen once. Study-wide findings and caveats: Matches to VDJdb favored anti-spike CD8 responses and missed private and CD4 specificities.

The J gene is TRBJ1-1, the V gene TRBV18, with D unclear. The sample consisted of whole blood. The TCR sequence derives from an adult who was a healthcare worker with PCR-confirmed SARS-CoV-2 infection or an uninfected control (not recorded which). CDR3 amino acids: CASSHDEDTEAFF. Here the CDR3 DNA reads TGTGCCAGCTCCCACGACGAGGACACTGAAGCTTTCTTT.